The clone carrying this T cell receptor beta chain was counted a few times. The antigen is not known. This CDR3 has 15 residues. With V trimmed by 2 bases and J by 5 bases, 8 bases remained unmatched. Per germline, CDR1 MGHRA and CDR2 YSYEKL. The sample comes from a study of T cell repertoires in cytomegalovirus infection. TCRdb re-derived calls from the reads in MiXCR, one entry per CDR3 protein. This table holds 700,000 to 850,000 distinct CDR3 sequences, approximately 29% found once. This material consisted of cultured CD8+ T cells from PBMCs, taken from culture after CMV antigen stimulation. This clonotype originated in a human donor in good health (CMV status not recorded). Some clones in this sample may be carry-over from other donors' samples. The rearrangement links TRBV4-1 to TRBJ2-5; 7 nucleotides agree with TRBD1. The DNA of the CDR3 is TGCGCCAGCAGCCAACAGGGACAGTTATGGGAGACCCAGTACTTC. Translating gives CASSQQGQLWETQYF.